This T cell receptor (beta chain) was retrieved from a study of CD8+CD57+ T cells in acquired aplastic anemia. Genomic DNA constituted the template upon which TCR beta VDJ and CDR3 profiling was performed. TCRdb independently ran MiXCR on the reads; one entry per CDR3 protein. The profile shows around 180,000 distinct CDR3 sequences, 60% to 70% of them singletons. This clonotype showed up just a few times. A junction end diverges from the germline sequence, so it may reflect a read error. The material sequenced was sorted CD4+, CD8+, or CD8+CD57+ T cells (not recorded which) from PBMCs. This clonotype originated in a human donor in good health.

The CDR3 loop reads CASSFGGGSYNEQFF. The DNA of the CDR3 is TGTGCCAGCAGCTTTGGCGGGGGCTCCTACAATGAGCAGTTCTTC. This sequence joins TRBV5-1 and TRBJ2-1; 7 bases line up with TRBD2. Germline assignment: CDR1 SGHRS and CDR2 YFSETQ. CDR3 size: 15 residues.